This T cell receptor beta chain stems from a study of T cell responses to AZD1222 COVID-19 vaccine. Only in-frame clones appear in the TCRdb table, and some are missing; sequencing was by immunoSEQ multiplex PCR. The table shows over 100,000 clones, with roughly 90% occurring only once. The CDR3 runs 16 residues. Trimming removed 2 bases at V and 3 bases at J, with 13 bases between. The germline V gene encodes CDR1 SEHNR and CDR2 FQNEAQ (reference sequence). Comments on this clone: Its antigen is undetermined.

Findings of the study overall: Repertoires were obtained solely post-peak T cell response. Most donors were white British and more were female, and clonal diversity was possibly underestimated. Reportedly, nearly half the spike-specific TCRs target unmutated variant regions. Breadth and depth of Spike-specific TCRs rose after two AZD1222 doses.

This TCR came from an adult who received the AZD1222 COVID-19 vaccine. Sequencing was performed on peripheral blood, taken 28 days after the second AZD1222 dose. V usage is TRBV7-9 and J usage is TRBJ1-4, with a possible D match to TRBD1 (5 bases). CDR3 in amino acids: CASSLSDNLSNEKLFF. The CDR3 bases are TGTGCCAGCAGCTTATCGGACAATCTCTCTAATGAAAAACTGTTTTTT. The full variable domain, rest sourced from reference TRBV7-9 and TRBJ1-4, is DTGVSQNPRHKITKRGQNVTFRCDPISEHNRLYWYRQTLGQGPEFLTYFQNEAQLEKSRLLSDRFSAERPKGSFSTLEIQRTEQGDSAMYLCASSLSDNLSNEKLFFGSGTQLSVL.